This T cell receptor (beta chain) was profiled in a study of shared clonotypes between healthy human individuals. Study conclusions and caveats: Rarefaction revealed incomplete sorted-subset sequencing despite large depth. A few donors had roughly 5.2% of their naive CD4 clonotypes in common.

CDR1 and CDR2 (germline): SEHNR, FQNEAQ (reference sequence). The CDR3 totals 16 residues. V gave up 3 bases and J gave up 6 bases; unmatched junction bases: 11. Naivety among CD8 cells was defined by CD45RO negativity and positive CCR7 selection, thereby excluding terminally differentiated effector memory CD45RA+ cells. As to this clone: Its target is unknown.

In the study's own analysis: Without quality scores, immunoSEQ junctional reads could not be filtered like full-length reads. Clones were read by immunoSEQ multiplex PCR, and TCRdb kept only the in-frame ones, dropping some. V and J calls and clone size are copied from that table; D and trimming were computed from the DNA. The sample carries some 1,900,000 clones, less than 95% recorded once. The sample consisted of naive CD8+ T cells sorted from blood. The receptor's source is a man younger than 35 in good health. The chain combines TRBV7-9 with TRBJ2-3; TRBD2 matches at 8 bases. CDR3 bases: TGTGCCAGCAGCTTGCCCCGGGTCGGGGGGGACGATACGCAGTATTTT. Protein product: CASSLPRVGGDDTQYF.